A selection of T cell receptor beta chains follows, all from one sample in a study of CD8 T cells in Susac syndrome. In TCRdb, the immunoSEQ multiplex PCR reads were re-called with MiXCR into one record per CDR3 protein. The table shows about 160,000 distinct CDR3 sequences, with less than 95% occurring only once. Sequenced: CD4+ T cells from PBMCs. Source of these receptors: a human donor with multiple sclerosis. CDR3s include the opening cysteine and the closing phenylalanine or tryptophan. The D gene is left open where the match is weak. Clone sizes are given selectively: once, few, many, or a class where the clone is expanded.

J: TRBJ2-7; size: .; D: TRBD2; V: TRBV6-1; DNA: TGTGCCAGCAGTGCATCAGCGGGAGTTGCGTACGAGCAGTACTTC; CDR3: CASSASAGVAYEQYF
J: TRBJ2-1; size: .; D: TRBD1; V: TRBV3-1; DNA: TGTGCCAGCAGCCGGCTACTGGACAGGAATGAGCAGTTCTTC; CDR3: CASSRLLDRNEQFF
J: TRBJ2-7; size: .; D: TRBD1; V: TRBV9; DNA: TGTGCCAGCAGCGTAACAGCAGGGGGTCACGAGCAGTACTTC; CDR3: CASSVTAGGHEQYF
J: TRBJ1-4; size: .; D: TRBD1; V: TRBV4-3; DNA: TGCGCCAGCAGCGAGCGACAGGGTACTAATGAAAAACTGTTTTTT; CDR3: CASSERQGTNEKLFF
J: TRBJ2-1; size: once; D: .; V: TRBV10-1; DNA: TGCGCCAGCAGTGAACCCGGGGGAAACTACAATGAGCAGTTCTTC; CDR3: CASSEPGGNYNEQFF
J: TRBJ1-1; size: .; D: .; V: TRBV23-1; DNA: TGCGCCAGCAAAACCACGGGGCGCTGGGACACTGAAGCTTTCTTT; CDR3: CASKTTGRWDTEAFF
J: TRBJ1-5; size: .; D: .; V: TRBV30; DNA: TGTGCCTGGAGTCAATTGTCGGGGCAGCCCCAGCATTTT; CDR3: CAWSQLSGQPQHF
J: TRBJ2-1; size: .; D: TRBD2; V: TRBV20-1; DNA: TGCAGTGCTAGAGATAGCGGGAGGGCCTACAATGAGCAGTTCTTC; CDR3: CSARDSGRAYNEQFF
J: TRBJ1-5; size: .; D: .; V: TRBV25-1; DNA: TGTGCCAGCAGTGAAGGGGGGTCCCAGCATTTT; CDR3: CASSEGGSQHF
J: TRBJ2-7; size: .; D: .; V: TRBV10-2; DNA: TGCGCCAGCAGGGACATAAACTCCTACGAGCAGTACTTC; CDR3: CASRDINSYEQYF
J: TRBJ2-7; size: .; D: TRBD2; V: TRBV28; DNA: TGTGCCAGCAGTCCCGGTTCGGGACTAGTGGGCGAGCAGTACTTC; CDR3: CASSPGSGLVGEQYF
J: TRBJ1-1; size: .; D: .; V: TRBV30; DNA: TGTGCCTGGAGTGACCGGGGGCGAGCTTTCTTT; CDR3: CAWSDRGRAFF
J: TRBJ2-4; size: .; D: .; V: TRBV20-1; DNA: TGCAGTGCTAGAGTCCCGCGCGAGCACATTCAGTACTTC; CDR3: CSARVPREHIQYF
J: TRBJ2-3; size: .; D: .; V: TRBV21-1; DNA: TGTGCCAGCAGCAAGTTACACAGGGACTCTACGCAGTATTTT; CDR3: CASSKLHRDSTQYF
J: TRBJ2-2; size: .; D: TRBD1; V: TRBV23-1; DNA: TGCGCCAGCAATGTGGGGACAGGGGGCCTCCGGTCTACGAACACCGGGGAGCTGTTTTTT; CDR3: CASNVGTGGLRSTNTGELFF
J: TRBJ2-1; size: .; D: TRBD2; V: TRBV5-4; DNA: TGTGCCAGCAGCTCGCCCACAGCGGGGCCCATCTACAATGAGCAGTTCTTC; CDR3: CASSSPTAGPIYNEQFF
J: TRBJ2-7; size: .; D: TRBD2; V: TRBV27; DNA: TGTGCCAGCAGGCCCCCGGGGAGGGGCTACGAGCAGTACTTC; CDR3: CASRPPGRGYEQYF
J: TRBJ1-4; size: .; D: .; V: TRBV5-5; DNA: TGTGCCAGCAGCTCCCTAGACAGTACTAATGAAAAACTGTTTTTT; CDR3: CASSSLDSTNEKLFF
J: TRBJ2-1; size: .; D: TRBD2; V: TRBV5-1; DNA: TGCGCCAGCAGCTCCTCCGGGGGGGAGGGCAATGAGCAGTTCTTC; CDR3: CASSSSGGEGNEQFF
J: TRBJ2-2; size: .; D: TRBD1; V: TRBV11-2; DNA: TGTGCCAGCAGCTCAGGGGGCCTGAACGGGGAGCTGTTTTTT; CDR3: CASSSGGLNGELFF
J: TRBJ2-3; size: .; D: .; V: TRBV27; DNA: TGTGCCAGCGCGCCGGCTGACAGGCCCTGGGATACGCAGTATTTT; CDR3: CASAPADRPWDTQYF
J: TRBJ2-1; size: .; D: .; V: TRBV11-1; DNA: TGTGCCAGCAGCTACCGACAGAGCTCCTACAATGAGCAGTTCTTC; CDR3: CASSYRQSSYNEQFF
J: TRBJ2-3; size: .; D: .; V: TRBV27; DNA: TGTGCCAGCAGTTCCTGGGGCCAGGTCACAGATACGCAGTATTTT; CDR3: CASSSWGQVTDTQYF